The subject of this entry is one T cell receptor (beta chain). Its antigen is unknown. The time point was: recipient sample about 28 days before transplant, after cytoreduction. The sample originates from a study of T cell clonotyping in hematopoietic cell transplantation. Study in general: Pretransplant recipient samples were taken after cytoreduction.

Whole-study findings and limits: Graft donor and pretransplant recipient Inverse Simpson Index values predicted broader posttransplant TCR diversity. After transplant, recipient diversity fell while pathologically expanded clonotypes grew through day 180.

Measured with immunoSEQ multiplex PCR; TCRdb has only the in-frame clones, and not every one. The sample holds around 1,800 clones, approximately 93% seen once. The V gene lost 6 bases and the J gene lost 5 bases, with 16 bases spanning the gap. CDR1 and CDR2 from the germline V gene are SNHLY and FYNNEI. CDR3 length: 14 residues. The source material was peripheral blood mononuclear cells, sampled before stem cell transplant. This chain links TRBV2 with TRBJ1-2; D call uncertain. The source is a woman in her 50s with acute myeloid leukemia. Some clones in this sample may be carry-over from other donors' samples. The CDR3 region is CASSDEAGVYGYTF. For the CDR3, the DNA is TGTGCCAGCAGCGACGAAGCTGGGGTATATGGCTACACCTTC.